The T cell receptor (beta chain) under discussion was sequenced for a study of blood T cell repertoires in COVID-19. Study information: The analysed material was cDNA or gDNA that came from T cells, B-cell-depleted T cells, or PBMCs.

The table came from immunoSEQ multiplex PCR; TCRdb's copy has only in-frame clones and leaves some out. Among approximately 58,000 clones listed, about 81% were seen once. Seattle participants joined during active infection and were tracked over time. The clonotype was recovered from a man between 60 and 75 years old with COVID-19, enrolled during active disease. Sequenced: peripheral blood.

The CDR3 region has the DNA TGTGCCAGCAGCCTTTCTAGCCTTGAGACCCAGTACTTC. This gives the protein CASSLSSLETQYF. The V gene is TRBV7-3, the J gene TRBJ2-5, with D perhaps TRBD2 (5 bases). The CDR3 runs 13 residues. The germline V and J ends were trimmed by 5 bases and 5 bases, with 12 bases remaining between them. The germline V gene has CDR1 SGHTA and CDR2 FQGTGA.